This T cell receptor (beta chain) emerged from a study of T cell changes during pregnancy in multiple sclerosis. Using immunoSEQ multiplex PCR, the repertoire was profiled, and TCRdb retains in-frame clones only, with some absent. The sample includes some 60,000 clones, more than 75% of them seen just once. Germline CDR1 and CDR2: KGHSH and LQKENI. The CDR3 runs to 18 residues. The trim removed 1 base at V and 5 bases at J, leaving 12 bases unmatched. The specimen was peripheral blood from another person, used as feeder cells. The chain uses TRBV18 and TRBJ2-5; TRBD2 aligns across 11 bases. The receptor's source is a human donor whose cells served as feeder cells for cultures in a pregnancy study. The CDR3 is CASSPLRATSGRRETQYF. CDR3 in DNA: TGTGCCAGCTCACCACTCCGGGCTACTAGCGGGAGAAGGGAGACCCAGTACTTC.